This TCR beta chain was observed in a study of neoadjuvant anti-PD-1 for oral cavity cancer (dated by TCRdb to the early 2020s). Study-level background: Three to four biweekly doses of nivolumab at 3 mg/kg were mostly administered to patients before curative-intent surgical resection. For patients who did not progress, a fourth nivolumab dose was given around day 43, followed by definitive surgical resection on days 50-56. Patients with complete response, partial response or stable disease by RECIST 1.1 were defined as responders, whereas patients with progression were defined as non-responders. The parent correlative cohort had more than 10 patients and a response rate of roughly 31%. What the study reported, not specific to this receptor: Higher pretreatment blood TCRbeta clonality and lower post-treatment tumor TCRbeta clonality were correlated with higher pretreatment blood Treg/Th17 ratios. After neoadjuvant nivolumab, non-responders showed significantly higher T cell clonality (Gini index) in PBMCs than responders did. TCR analyses included only a few patients per response group, and the authors called for larger cohorts for validation.

V loses 5 bases of germline sequence and J loses 6 bases, and the interval between the two ends is 19 bases. The CDR3, cysteine through phenylalanine, is 14 amino acids long. Only the CDR3 portion is preserved as DNA: 42 bases, with reading frame beginning at the first base. The germline V gene (reference sequence) supplies CDR1 GTSNPN and CDR2 SVGIG. For deep sequencing, each PBMC sample was run in six replicates, with libraries mostly built from about 0.45 ug of input genomic DNA. TCRbeta libraries were prepared with the immunoSEQ hsTCRbeta kit according to the manufacturer's instructions. An Illumina NovaSeq 6000 S4 flow cell was used to sequence the final libraries, which had first been combined to 3 nM. On the study's bioinformatics: The immunoSEQ Analyzer handled quality control and preprocessing of the raw data. The analysis was restricted to productive rearrangements, with each unique CDR3 amino acid sequence defining a clonotype. Repertoire clonality was estimated as the Gini-Simpson index, which was calculated using the R package tcR. Gini indices were compared with Student's t test, and associations with tumor size change were assessed by Pearson correlation. TCRdb mirrors the immuneACCESS table, restricted to in-frame sequences. Some clones are absent from its copies; in checked studies, under half trace to an unresolved V gene, and the reason for the others is unknown. V, J and clone size are taken as reported in that table, and D and trimming were inferred from the DNA itself. In this sample the table shows 10,000 to 15,000 clones, approximately 74% of which occur a single time. 2.5% to 3% of the sample is in the top ten clones.

The sample's time point label, in plain terms: after neoadjuvant nivolumab, at surgical resection. Patients were newly diagnosed with stage II-IVA oral cavity squamous cell carcinoma and had received no prior systemic or radiation treatment. The cohort consisted of patients with HPV-negative, locally advanced oral cavity squamous cell carcinoma. Peripheral blood mononuclear cells were analyzed directly and were not maintained or expanded in culture. Samples were obtained from a longitudinal correlative study of a single-arm phase II trial of neoadjuvant nivolumab in oral cavity squamous cell carcinoma. Subject-matched pre- and post-treatment PBMCs and tumors from three responders and three non-responders underwent genomic DNA-based TCRbeta sequencing. Peripheral blood mononuclear cells were drawn once before nivolumab treatment and a second time after treatment, when surgery took place. The Maxwell RSC DNA from Cells kit was used to extract genomic DNA from PBMCs.

Turning to this clone: Its antigen is unknown. It has no much larger one-base neighbor in the sample; base qualities were not kept.

This sequence uses TRBV30 and TRBJ1-1; the D gene remains uncertain. The receptor was isolated from a person aged 35-79 years with oral cavity squamous cell carcinoma. The sample was PBMCs, taken after nivolumab (anti-PD-1) treatment. For the CDR3, the sequence is CAWLTRASEAEAFF. The nucleotide sequence is TGTGCCTGGTTGACCCGGGCCTCGGAGGCTGAAGCTTTCTTT.